One TCR beta chain is described in this entry. Its antigen is undetermined. Deep TCR-beta sequencing used DNA from uncultured naive and memory CD4+ T cells. Data came from immunoSEQ multiplex PCR; TCRdb stores just in-frame clones and leaves some out. The sample carries about 64,000 clones, about 94% recorded once. Before the COVID-19 pandemic, during about 2011-2018, CD4+ T cells were taken from unexposed donors. Cryopreserved PBMCs were CD4-enriched, then split into naive and memory cells. This entry is derived from a study of CD4 T cells in relation to SARS-CoV-2 and coronaviruses. General study results and limits: About 65% of donors had memory CD4+ clonotypes crossrecognizing SARS-CoV-2 and common cold coronavirus spike.

CDR3 length equals 15 residues. Germline V gene sequence: CDR1 SGHTA, CDR2 FQGNSA. V was pared by 3 bases and J by 1 base, with 12 bases between. What was sequenced was naive CD4+ T cells from PBMCs. Subset meaning: naive CD4+ T cells isolated by negative enrichment. The chain recombines TRBV7-2 with TRBJ1-1; D gene uncertain. This TCR derives from a human donor in good health. The CDR3 here is CASSFRAGANTEAFF. The CDR3 DNA reads as TGTGCCAGCAGCTTCCGTGCCGGCGCGAACACTGAAGCTTTCTTT.